This T cell receptor (beta chain) originates from a study of blood T cells in healthy people across ages. This clonotype was counted once. V gave up 5 bases and J gave up 0 bases, with 10 bases separating them. CDR3 length equals 14 residues. Next came a second PCR, run for roughly 6 to 11 cycles, which used a sample-barcoded 5' primer along with a J-beta primer mix. Via MiXCR, TCRdb re-called the 5' RACE reads, giving one row per CDR3 protein. Of approximately 800,000 distinct CDR3 sequences in the sample, nearly 60% were seen once. The origin of this receptor is a man under 40 in good health. This chain joins TRBV12-3 or TRBV12-4 and TRBJ2-5, with D possibly TRBD1 on 6 matching bases. Input material: blood. The CDR3, as DNA: TGTGCCAGCAGTGGTCAGGGGAACCAAGAGACCCAGTACTTC. It specifies CASSGQGNQETQYF.